What follows are 6 T cell receptor beta chains derived from one specimen sequenced in a study of blood T cells in healthy people across ages. Then a second PCR, running about 6 to 11 cycles, was carried out with a sample-barcoded 5' primer and a J-beta primer mix. TCRdb fed the 5' RACE reads into MiXCR, producing one record per CDR3 protein. The sample records approximately 1.5 million distinct CDR3 sequences, approximately 42% being singletons. Input material: blood. All receptors come from a woman aged 18-29 years in good health.

The J gene is TRBJ1-1, the V gene TRBV10-3; no firm D call. The CDR3 contains 22 residues. Trimming shortened V by 0 bases and J by 6 bases, and 35 bases separated the two germline ends. The germline gives CDR1 ENHRY, CDR2 SYGVKD. This chain's CDR3 is CAISESYQSLQSDLSNCAEAFF. DNA for the CDR3: TGTGCCATCAGTGAGTCTTATCAGTCGCTTCAATCAGACCTCTCTAATTGTGCTGAAGCTTTCTTT.

The J gene is TRBJ2-1, the V gene TRBV20-1; 7 nucleotides match TRBD2. V dropped 0 bases and J dropped 5; count of bases not matched to a gene: 7. Germline values: CDR1 DFQATT, CDR2 SNEGSKA (reference sequence). The CDR3 runs 15 residues. CDR3 sequence (DNA): TGCAGTGCTAGAGAACCGGGGGGATCCGACAATGAGCAGTTCTTC. It yields the protein CSAREPGGSDNEQFF.

The V call is TRBV20-1, the J call TRBJ2-3, with 11 nucleotides matching TRBD1. The germline V gene has CDR1 DFQATT and CDR2 SNEGSKA (reference sequence). This CDR3 comprises 12 residues. CDR3 region: CSPGTGGDTQYF. In DNA, the CDR3 is TGCAGCCCTGGGACAGGGGGAGATACGCAGTATTTT.

The chain couples TRBV20-1 to TRBJ2-5, with 9 bases aligning to TRBD1. Trimming removed 6 bases from V and 11 bases from J; junction bases left unmatched: 16. Germline-derived CDR1 and CDR2 are DFQATT and SNEGSKA (reference sequence). The CDR3 length is 14 residues. CDR3 sequence: CSAVGQGNYDAQYF. CDR3 coding DNA: TGCAGTGCCGTGGGACAGGGAAACTACGATGCGCAGTACTTC.

The chain employs TRBV3-1 and TRBJ1-5, with TRBD1 as a possible D gene (5 bases). This CDR3 comprises 15 residues. From germline, CDR1 is LGHDT and CDR2 YNNKEL (reference sequence). Trimming left V 1 base short and J 3 bases short, with 10 bases between. CDR3 coding DNA: TGTGCCAGCAGCCAAGTCGGGGGGATCAATCAGCCCCAGCATTTT. Translated: CASSQVGGINQPQHF.

This chain links TRBV7-2 with TRBJ2-2, with unresolved D. The CDR3 is made up of 16 amino acids. The germline V gene encodes CDR1 SGHTA and CDR2 FQGNSA. The germline V and J ends were trimmed by 1 base and 5 bases, with 14 bases remaining between them. The CDR3 is CASSLVGQARTGELFF. CDR3 DNA sequence: TGTGCCAGCAGCTTAGTAGGTCAGGCGAGGACCGGGGAGCTGTTTTTT.